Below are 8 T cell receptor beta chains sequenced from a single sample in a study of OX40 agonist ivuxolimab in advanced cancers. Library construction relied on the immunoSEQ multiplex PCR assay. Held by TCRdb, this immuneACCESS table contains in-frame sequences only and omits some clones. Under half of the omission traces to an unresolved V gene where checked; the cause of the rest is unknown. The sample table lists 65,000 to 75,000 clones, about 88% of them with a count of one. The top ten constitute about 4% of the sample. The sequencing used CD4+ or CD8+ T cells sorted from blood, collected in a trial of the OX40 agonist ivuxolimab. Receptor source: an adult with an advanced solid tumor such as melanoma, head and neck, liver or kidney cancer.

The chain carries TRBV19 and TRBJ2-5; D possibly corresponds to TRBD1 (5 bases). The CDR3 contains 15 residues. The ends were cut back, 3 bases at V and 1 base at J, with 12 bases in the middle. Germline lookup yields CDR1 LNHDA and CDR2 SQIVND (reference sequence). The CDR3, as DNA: TGTGCCAGTAGTATCCGAGGACACCTCCAAGAGACCCAGTACTTC. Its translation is CASSIRGHLQETQYF.

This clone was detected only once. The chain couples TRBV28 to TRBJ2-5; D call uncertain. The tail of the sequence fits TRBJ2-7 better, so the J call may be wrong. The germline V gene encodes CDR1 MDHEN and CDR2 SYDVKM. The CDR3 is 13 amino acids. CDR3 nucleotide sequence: TGTGCCAGCAGTTCTGCGGACCCCTACGAGCAGTACTTC. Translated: CASSSADPYEQYF.

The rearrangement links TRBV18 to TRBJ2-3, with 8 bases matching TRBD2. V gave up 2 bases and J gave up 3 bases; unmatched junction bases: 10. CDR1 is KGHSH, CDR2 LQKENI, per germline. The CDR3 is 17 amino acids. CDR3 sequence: CASSPGLSGSQTDTQYF. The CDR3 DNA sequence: TGTGCCAGCTCACCAGGACTAAGCGGGAGTCAGACAGATACGCAGTATTTT.

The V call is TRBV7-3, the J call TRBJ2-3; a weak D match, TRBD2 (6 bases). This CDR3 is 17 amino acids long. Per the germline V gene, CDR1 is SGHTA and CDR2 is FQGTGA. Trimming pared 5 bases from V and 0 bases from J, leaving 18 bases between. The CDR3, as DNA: TGTGCCAGCAGCACTACCGGGGGACTCCCCAGCACAGATACGCAGTATTTT. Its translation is CASSTTGGLPSTDTQYF.

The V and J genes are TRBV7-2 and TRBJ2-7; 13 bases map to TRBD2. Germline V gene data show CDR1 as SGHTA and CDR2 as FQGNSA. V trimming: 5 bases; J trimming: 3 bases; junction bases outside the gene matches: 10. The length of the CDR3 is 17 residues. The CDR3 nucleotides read TGTGCCAGCAGCCCTTTCGGACTAGCGGGAGACTACTACGAGCAGTACTTC. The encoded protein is CASSPFGLAGDYYEQYF. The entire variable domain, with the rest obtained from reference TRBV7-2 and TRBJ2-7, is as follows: GAGVSQSPSNKVTEKGKDVELRCDPISGHTALYWYRQSLGQGLEFLIYFQGNSAPDKSGLPSDRFSAERTGGSVSTLTIQRTQQEDSAVYLCASSPFGLAGDYYEQYFGPGTRLTVT.

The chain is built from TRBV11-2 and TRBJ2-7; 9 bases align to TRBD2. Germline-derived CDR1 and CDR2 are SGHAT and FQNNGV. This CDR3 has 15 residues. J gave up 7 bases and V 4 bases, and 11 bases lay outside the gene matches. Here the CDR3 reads CASSSQSGGWEEQYF. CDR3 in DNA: TGTGCCAGCAGCTCCCAAAGCGGGGGGTGGGAAGAGCAGTACTTC. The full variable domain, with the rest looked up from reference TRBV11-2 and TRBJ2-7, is EAGVAQSPRYKIIEKRQSVAFWCNPISGHATLYWYQQILGQGPKLLIQFQNNGVVDDSQLPKDRFSAERLKGVDSTLKIQPAKLEDSAVYLCASSSQSGGWEEQYFGPGTRLTVT.

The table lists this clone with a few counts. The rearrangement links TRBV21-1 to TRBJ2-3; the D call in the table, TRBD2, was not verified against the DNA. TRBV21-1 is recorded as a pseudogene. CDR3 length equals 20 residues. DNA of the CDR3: TGTGCCAGCAGCCCCAGGGGGGAGGGGCTAGCGGGAGAGGTCACAGATACGCAGTATTTT. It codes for CASSPRGEGLAGEVTDTQYF.

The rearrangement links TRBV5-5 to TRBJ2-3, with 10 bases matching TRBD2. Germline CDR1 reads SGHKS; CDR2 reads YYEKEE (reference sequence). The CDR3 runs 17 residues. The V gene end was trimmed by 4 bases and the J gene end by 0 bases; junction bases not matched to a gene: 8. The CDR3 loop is CASSRRSSGGSTDTQYF. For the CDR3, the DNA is TGTGCCAGCAGCCGCAGGTCTAGCGGGGGCAGCACAGATACGCAGTATTTT.